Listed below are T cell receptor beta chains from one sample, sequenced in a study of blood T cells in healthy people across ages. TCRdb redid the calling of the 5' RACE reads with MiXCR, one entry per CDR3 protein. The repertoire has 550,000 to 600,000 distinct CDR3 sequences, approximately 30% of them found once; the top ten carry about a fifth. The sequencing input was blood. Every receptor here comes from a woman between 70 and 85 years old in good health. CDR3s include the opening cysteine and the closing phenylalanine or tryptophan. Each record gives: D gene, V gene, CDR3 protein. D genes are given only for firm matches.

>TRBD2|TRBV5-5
CASSRGGTYQETQYF
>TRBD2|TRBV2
CASSRYSSGGDTQYF
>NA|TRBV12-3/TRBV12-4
CASSYSNQPQHF
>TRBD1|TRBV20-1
CSASGTVNSPLHF
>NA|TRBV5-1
CASSRDSVGYNEQFF
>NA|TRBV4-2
CASSQDWSVGIGNTIYF
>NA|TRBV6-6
CASSLPGLMNTEAFF
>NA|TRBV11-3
CASSFQRYTEAFF
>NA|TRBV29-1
CSVGKDRLRTGELFF
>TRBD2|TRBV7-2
CASGLWGGGQETQYF
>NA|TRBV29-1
CSVEGRRSDNEQFF
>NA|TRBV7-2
CASSQQENTEAFF
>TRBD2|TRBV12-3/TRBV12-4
CASSRLAAVAQYF
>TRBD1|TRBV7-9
CASSLGVMGQSNGELFF
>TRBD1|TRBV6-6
CAGTGGADGYTF
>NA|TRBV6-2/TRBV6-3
CATRLVNEQFF
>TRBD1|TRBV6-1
CASSEGMRDRGNYGYTF
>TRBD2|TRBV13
CASSGTSGRAQETQYF
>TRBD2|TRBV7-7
CASSRGLAGGLGETQYF
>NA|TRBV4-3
CASSQDGPNYGYTF
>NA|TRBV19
CASKDRGYGYTF
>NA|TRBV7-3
CASSLRGAGDTQYF
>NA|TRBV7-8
CASSPGVDQPQHF
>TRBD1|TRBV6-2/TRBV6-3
CASRFRDRQTQYF
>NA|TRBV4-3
CASSQSTANYGYTF
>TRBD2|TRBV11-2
CASSLGLAVTGGLFF
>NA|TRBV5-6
CASSSPGGGSPNYGYTF
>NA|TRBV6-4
CASSEAPVSQPQHF
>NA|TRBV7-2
CASSVRRGQETQYF
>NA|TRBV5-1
CASSSGPGENNEQFF
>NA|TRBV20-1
CSAPATRVGNEQFF
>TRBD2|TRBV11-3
CASSWTSGGKGTQCF
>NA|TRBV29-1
CSVGDLGNTIYF
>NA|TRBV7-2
CASSLLTGIGDYGYTF
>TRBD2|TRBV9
CASSPPSGAPYNGQFF
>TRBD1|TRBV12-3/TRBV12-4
CASKGQLSYNSPLHF
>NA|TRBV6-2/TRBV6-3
CASRRDQNTEAFF
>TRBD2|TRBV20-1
CSAYSGENPGEQYF
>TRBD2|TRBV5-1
CASSSGLAGPYNEQFF
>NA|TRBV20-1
CSARDRVNPADTQYF
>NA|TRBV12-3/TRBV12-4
CASSLGIGIYGYTF
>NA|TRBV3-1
CASSHGTYEQYF
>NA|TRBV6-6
CASSSRGSTGELFF
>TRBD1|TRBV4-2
CASSGNRGAQDTQYF
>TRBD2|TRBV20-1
CSARDPAGGLQETQYF
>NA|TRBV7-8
CASSFKKTYYEQYF
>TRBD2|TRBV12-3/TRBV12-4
CASSIPHPGGGNYEQYF
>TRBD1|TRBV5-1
CASSLMGQGTYEQYF
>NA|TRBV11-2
CASSFRDPNIQYF
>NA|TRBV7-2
CASRGQNTGELFF
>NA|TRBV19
CASSLGAFTGELFF
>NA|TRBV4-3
CASSPRGADGDTQYF
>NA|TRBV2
CASKNPLDTEAFF
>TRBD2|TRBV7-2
CASSGYLQETQYF
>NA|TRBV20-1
CSARKGSGETQYF
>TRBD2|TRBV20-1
CSANPGLAEYNEQLF
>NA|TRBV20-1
CSAISTDTQYF
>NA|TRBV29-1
CSVIRGAGAYEQYF